This TCR beta chain is from a study of regulatory T cells in long-lasting Graves disease. General study findings and limits: Graves' patients with persistent disease showed TCR diversity lower than patients newly diagnosed.

From germline, CDR1 is LGHDT and CDR2 YNNKEL (reference sequence). The CDR3 is 16 amino acids. Trimming removed 5 bases from V and 1 base from J, with 17 bases in between. Building of the TCR beta libraries involved iRepertoire HTBI primers and Arm-PCR of CDR3 regions. TCRdb passed the multiplex PCR reads through MiXCR, listing each CDR3 protein once. In the table there are just over 600,000 distinct CDR3 sequences, 15% to 20% of which are singletons. This clonotype has at least ten counts. Antigen: not known. Time point meaning: newly diagnosed GD, antithyroid drugs for less than 3 months. Preparation of the TCR library used RNA extracted from PBMCs. In addition, the sample was reused for a study of T cells in Graves' hyperthyroidism and ophthalmopathy. Per that paper: Blood also held most thyroid clonotypes expanded beyond 0.001.

The receptor was isolated from a woman between 25 and 40 years old with Graves disease. This specimen consisted of peripheral blood mononuclear cells (PBMCs), obtained at new diagnosis, from a patient treated with antithyroid drugs. The chain joins TRBV3-1 to TRBJ1-1; D remains unclear. Here the CDR3 reads CASSDESLSGNTEAFF. The CDR3, as DNA: TGTGCCAGCAGCGACGAATCTCTCAGCGGGAACACTGAAGCTTTCTTT.